This T cell receptor beta chain was found in a study of beta chain features in type 1 diabetes. For the study at large: Cell yields, gender and age were similar in healthy donors and patients. Findings and limits, study-wide: Possibly, sequencing cDNA over-represented cells that had high TCR expression levels.

Isolated RNA was reverse transcribed in full, so expressed TCRB transcripts were sequenced. Sequencing used immunoSEQ multiplex PCR; TCRdb keeps in-frame clones, though not all of them. Of about 320,000 clones listed, 14% were seen once; the top ten hold approximately 7%. Every donor provided one heparinised blood draw, which averaged roughly 120 mL. V shed 4 bases and J shed 4 bases, with 10 bases lying between them. Germline CDR1 and CDR2: MNHNY and SVGAGI (reference sequence). CDR3 length equals 13 residues. Remarks on this clone: What it binds is not known.

The sequencing input was central memory CD4+ T cells from blood. This rearrangement joins TRBV6-6 to TRBJ1-1; D ambiguous. This clonotype originated in a man aged 25 to 40 in good health. CDR3 residues: CASSSPERTEAFF. The DNA of the CDR3 is TGTGCCAGCAGTTCCCCGGAACGCACTGAAGCTTTCTTT.